The clone carrying this T cell receptor (beta chain) has at least ten counts. TCRdb independently ran MiXCR on the RT-PCR reads; one entry per CDR3 protein. Of a few hundred thousand distinct CDR3 sequences in the sample, roughly 15% are singletons; the top ten hold 11%. These data come from a study of patients and donors after allogeneic stem cell transplantation. Germline V gene data show CDR1 as SGHNT and CDR2 as YYREEE (reference sequence). Trimming cost V 2 bases and J 4 bases, with 21 bases left between them. This CDR3 spans 17 amino acids. This chain links TRBV5-4 with TRBJ2-5; a weak D match, TRBD2 (5 bases). This sequence was found in a human donor who was either an allogeneic HSCT recipient or a stem cell or donor lymphocyte infusion donor (not recorded which). It is not recorded whose cells these are; they may come from a transplant donor. Sequencing was performed on blood, either unsorted or a sorted T cell fraction (not recorded which). CDR3 DNA: TGTGCCAGCAGCTTACCCCCCACCGTTGGTCGGGGAGAGACCCAGTACTTC. This sequence encodes CASSLPPTVGRGETQYF.